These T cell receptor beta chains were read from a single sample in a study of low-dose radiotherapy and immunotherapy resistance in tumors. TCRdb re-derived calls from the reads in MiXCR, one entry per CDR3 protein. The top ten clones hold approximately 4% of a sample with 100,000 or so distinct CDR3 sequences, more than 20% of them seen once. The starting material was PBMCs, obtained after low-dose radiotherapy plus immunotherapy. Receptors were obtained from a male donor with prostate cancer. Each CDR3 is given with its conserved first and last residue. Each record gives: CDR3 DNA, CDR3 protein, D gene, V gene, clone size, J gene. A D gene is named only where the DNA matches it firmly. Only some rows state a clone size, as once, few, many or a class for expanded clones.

DNA: TGCGCCAGCAGCTCGGCCGCGGGTAACGCGAATGAGCAGTTCTTC; CDR3: CASSSAAGNANEQFF; D: NA; V: TRBV5-1; size: many; J: TRBJ2-1
DNA: TGTGCCAGCAGCGTTCCGGGATCCAATTCACCCCTCCACTTT; CDR3: CASSVPGSNSPLHF; D: NA; V: TRBV6-2/TRBV6-3; size: many; J: TRBJ1-6
DNA: TGTGCCAGCAGTTCCTTTCGCCAAAGCTCCTACGAGCAGTACTTC; CDR3: CASSSFRQSSYEQYF; D: NA; V: TRBV6-2/TRBV6-3; size: many; J: TRBJ2-7
DNA: TGTGCCAGCAGTTACTCGTTAGCGGGGGGGGCAGATACGCAGTATTTT; CDR3: CASSYSLAGGADTQYF; D: TRBD2; V: TRBV6-2/TRBV6-3; size: NA; J: TRBJ2-3
DNA: TGTGCCAGCAGCAGAGGGCGGGGGGAGACCCAGTACTTC; CDR3: CASSRGRGETQYF; D: TRBD2; V: TRBV7-3; size: many; J: TRBJ2-5
DNA: TGTGCCAGCAGTTTAGGAGTGACCAAGGTGGCCTACGAGCAGTACTTC; CDR3: CASSLGVTKVAYEQYF; D: NA; V: TRBV28; size: NA; J: TRBJ2-7
DNA: TGCGCCAGCAGCCACGGACTAGCGGGGGGGACAGATACGCAGTATTTT; CDR3: CASSHGLAGGTDTQYF; D: TRBD2; V: TRBV10-1; size: many; J: TRBJ2-3
DNA: TGCAGCGTTGAAGGGGGGATCGGCCGGCAAGAGACCCAGTACTTC; CDR3: CSVEGGIGRQETQYF; D: NA; V: TRBV29-1; size: many; J: TRBJ2-5
DNA: TGTGCCAGCAGCAAGGGGGTAGTCGGCGAGCAGTACTTC; CDR3: CASSKGVVGEQYF; D: NA; V: TRBV12-3/TRBV12-4; size: many; J: TRBJ2-7
DNA: TGCGCCAGCAGCTTGGCCCCTAGCGGGGGGTCTCACAATGAGCAGTTCTTC; CDR3: CASSLAPSGGSHNEQFF; D: TRBD2; V: TRBV5-1; size: many; J: TRBJ2-1
DNA: TGTGCCAGCAGCCAAGGGATGGACAGGTCCTACGAGCAGTACTTC; CDR3: CASSQGMDRSYEQYF; D: TRBD1; V: TRBV4-2; size: many; J: TRBJ2-7
DNA: TGTGCTAGTGGTCCCGGGACTAGCTACAATGAGCAGTTCTTC; CDR3: CASGPGTSYNEQFF; D: TRBD2; V: TRBV12-5; size: many; J: TRBJ2-1
DNA: TGTGCCAGCAGTTTGGGACAGGGAATAGGGCGCGGCTACACCTTC; CDR3: CASSLGQGIGRGYTF; D: TRBD1; V: TRBV12-3/TRBV12-4; size: many; J: TRBJ1-2
DNA: TGTGCCAGCAGCCAAGATTCGGGGGGCGGCGAGCAGTACTTC; CDR3: CASSQDSGGGEQYF; D: NA; V: TRBV4-2; size: NA; J: TRBJ2-7
DNA: TGCAGCGTGGAGAGGTCGGGTGCCCGGGAGACCCAGTACTTC; CDR3: CSVERSGARETQYF; D: NA; V: TRBV29-1; size: NA; J: TRBJ2-5
DNA: TGTGCCAGCAGCTCCGGGTCGGCTGGGAACACTGAAGCTTTCTTT; CDR3: CASSSGSAGNTEAFF; D: NA; V: TRBV5-6; size: many; J: TRBJ1-1
DNA: TGTGCCAGCAGTTTCGATACCGAGCAGTACTTC; CDR3: CASSFDTEQYF; D: NA; V: TRBV28; size: many; J: TRBJ2-7
DNA: TGTGCCAGCAGGTCCGACGGGCAAGAGACCCAGTACTTC; CDR3: CASRSDGQETQYF; D: NA; V: TRBV6-2/TRBV6-3; size: many; J: TRBJ2-5
DNA: TGCGCCAGCAGACTAGATCCGGGACTAGCGGGGGGGCCCTATGAGCAGTTCTTC; CDR3: CASRLDPGLAGGPYEQFF; D: TRBD2; V: TRBV5-1; size: many; J: TRBJ2-1
DNA: TGTGCCACGAAGGGACTAGCGGGGGGCTTCTACTCCTACAATGAGCAGTTCTTC; CDR3: CATKGLAGGFYSYNEQFF; D: TRBD2; V: TRBV24-1; size: many; J: TRBJ2-1
DNA: TGTGCCAGCAGGTTACAGGGGTCTGGAAACACCATATATTTT; CDR3: CASRLQGSGNTIYF; D: TRBD1; V: TRBV12-3/TRBV12-4; size: many; J: TRBJ1-3
DNA: TGTGCCAGCAGCCGGACGACAGACTCCTATGGCTACACCTTC; CDR3: CASSRTTDSYGYTF; D: NA; V: TRBV14; size: many; J: TRBJ1-2
DNA: TGTGCCAGCTCACCTATGACGGTTAGCAATCAGCCCCAGCATTTT; CDR3: CASSPMTVSNQPQHF; D: NA; V: TRBV18; size: many; J: TRBJ1-5
DNA: TGTGCCAGCAGCTTGGAGCGGGTTCGCACTGAAGCTTTCTTT; CDR3: CASSLERVRTEAFF; D: NA; V: TRBV7-9; size: many; J: TRBJ1-1
DNA: TGTGCCAGCAGTTTAGCGCTTTCTAATGAGCAGTTCTTC; CDR3: CASSLALSNEQFF; D: NA; V: TRBV12-3/TRBV12-4; size: NA; J: TRBJ2-1
DNA: TGTGCCAGCACCCCCGGGACGGGGGGCACCTACAATGAGCAGTTCTTC; CDR3: CASTPGTGGTYNEQFF; D: NA; V: TRBV9; size: few; J: TRBJ2-1
DNA: TGTGCCAGCAGCCAAAGCGGGGGGGCCCACAATGAGCAGTTCTTC; CDR3: CASSQSGGAHNEQFF; D: TRBD2; V: TRBV7-2; size: many; J: TRBJ2-1
DNA: TGCAGCTACCCCCCCGCTAGCGGCACAGATACGCAGTATTTT; CDR3: CSYPPASGTDTQYF; D: NA; V: TRBV20-1; size: many; J: TRBJ2-3
DNA: TGTGCCAGCAGTGAAATACGCGACAGCCTAGGGGAGCTGTTTTTT; CDR3: CASSEIRDSLGELFF; D: NA; V: TRBV2; size: many; J: TRBJ2-2
DNA: TGTGCCAGCAGCCCCAGCGGGGGGGATCAAGAGACCCAGTACTTC; CDR3: CASSPSGGDQETQYF; D: TRBD2; V: TRBV3-1; size: many; J: TRBJ2-5
DNA: TGTGCCAGCAGCTCCGGCAGTGGGGGGCCGGGAGAGACCCAGTACTTC; CDR3: CASSSGSGGPGETQYF; D: NA; V: TRBV7-3; size: many; J: TRBJ2-5
DNA: TGTGCCAGCATTCCCAAAGTGGGTAAGGAGCAGTACTTC; CDR3: CASIPKVGKEQYF; D: NA; V: TRBV6-2/TRBV6-3; size: many; J: TRBJ2-7
DNA: TGCAGTGCTGGGGCAATGTTGGGGAACACTGAAGCTTTCTTT; CDR3: CSAGAMLGNTEAFF; D: NA; V: TRBV20-1; size: many; J: TRBJ1-1
DNA: TGCAGCGTCGACGAGGCGAACACCGGGGAGCTGTTTTTT; CDR3: CSVDEANTGELFF; D: NA; V: TRBV29-1; size: many; J: TRBJ2-2
DNA: TGTGCCAGCAGCTCCGGGACAGACTATGGCTACACCTTC; CDR3: CASSSGTDYGYTF; D: TRBD1; V: TRBV5-4; size: many; J: TRBJ1-2
DNA: NA; CDR3: CASSFYICSGSLAGGSYNEQFF; D: NA; V: TRBV13; size: NA; J: TRBJ2-1
DNA: TGTGCCAGCAGCTTGGAAGGGTTACTCAACACTGAAGCTTTCTTT; CDR3: CASSLEGLLNTEAFF; D: NA; V: TRBV5-5; size: many; J: TRBJ1-1
DNA: TGTGCCAGCAGCGTAGATCCAGGGGTCAACGAGCAGTACTTC; CDR3: CASSVDPGVNEQYF; D: NA; V: TRBV9; size: many; J: TRBJ2-7
DNA: TGTGCCAGCAGCTTAGTCGACAGGGGAGGAGAGACCCAGTACTTC; CDR3: CASSLVDRGGETQYF; D: TRBD1; V: TRBV7-8; size: many; J: TRBJ2-5
DNA: TGCAGTGCACCGGGGACTAGCGGGAGGAATTCCTACAATGAGCAGTTCTTC; CDR3: CSAPGTSGRNSYNEQFF; D: TRBD2; V: TRBV20-1; size: NA; J: TRBJ2-1
DNA: TGTGCCAGCAGTTTACCCGACAAACGAGCTTTCTTT; CDR3: CASSLPDKRAFF; D: NA; V: TRBV28; size: NA; J: TRBJ1-1